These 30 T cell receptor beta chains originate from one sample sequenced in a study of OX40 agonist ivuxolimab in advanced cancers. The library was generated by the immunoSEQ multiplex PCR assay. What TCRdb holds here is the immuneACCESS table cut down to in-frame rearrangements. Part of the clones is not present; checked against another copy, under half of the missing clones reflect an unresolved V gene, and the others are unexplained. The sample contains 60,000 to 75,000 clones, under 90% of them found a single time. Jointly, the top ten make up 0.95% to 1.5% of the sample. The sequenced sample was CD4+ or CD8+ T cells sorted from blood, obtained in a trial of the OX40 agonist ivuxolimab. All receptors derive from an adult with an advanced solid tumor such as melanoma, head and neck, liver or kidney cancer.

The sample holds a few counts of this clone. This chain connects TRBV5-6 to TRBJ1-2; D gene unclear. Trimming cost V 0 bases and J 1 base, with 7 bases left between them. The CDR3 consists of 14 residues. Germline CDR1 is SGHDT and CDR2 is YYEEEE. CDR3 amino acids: CASSLAVNNYGYTF. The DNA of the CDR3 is TGTGCCAGCAGCTTGGCAGTAAATAACTATGGCTACACCTTC.

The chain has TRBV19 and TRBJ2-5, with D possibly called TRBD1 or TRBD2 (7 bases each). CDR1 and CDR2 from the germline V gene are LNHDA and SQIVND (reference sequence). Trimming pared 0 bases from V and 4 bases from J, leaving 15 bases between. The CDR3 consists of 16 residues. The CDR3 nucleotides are TGTGCCAGTAGTATAGAAGGCAGGGGGGGATTAGAGACCCAGTACTTC. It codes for CASSIEGRGGLETQYF.

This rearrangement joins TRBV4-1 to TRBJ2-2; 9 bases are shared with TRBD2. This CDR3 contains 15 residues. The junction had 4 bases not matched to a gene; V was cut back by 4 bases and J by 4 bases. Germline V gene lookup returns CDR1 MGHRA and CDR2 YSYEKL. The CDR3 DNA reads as TGCGCCAGCAGCCTGGGACTAGCTTTCACCGGGGAGCTGTTTTTT. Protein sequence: CASSLGLAFTGELFF.

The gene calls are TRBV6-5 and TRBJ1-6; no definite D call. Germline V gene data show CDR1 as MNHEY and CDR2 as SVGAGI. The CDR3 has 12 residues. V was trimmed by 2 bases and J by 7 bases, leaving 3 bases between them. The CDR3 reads CASSYPNSPLHF. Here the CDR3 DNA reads TGTGCCAGCAGTTACCCCAATTCACCCCTCCACTTT.

Here the CDR3 reads CASSLPLMNTEAFF. Here the CDR3 DNA reads TGTGCCAGCAGCTTGCCTCTCATGAACACTGAAGCTTTCTTT. V gene TRBV5-5 combines with J gene TRBJ1-1; D gene unclear. Germline CDR1 reads SGHKS; CDR2 reads YYEKEE (reference sequence). The germline V and J ends were trimmed by 1 base and 0 bases, with 7 bases remaining between them. The CDR3 contains 14 residues.

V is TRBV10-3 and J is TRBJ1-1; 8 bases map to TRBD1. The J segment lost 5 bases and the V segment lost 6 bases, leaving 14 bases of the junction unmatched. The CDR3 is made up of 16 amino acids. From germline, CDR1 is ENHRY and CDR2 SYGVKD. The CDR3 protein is CAISPGQGGRVTEAFF. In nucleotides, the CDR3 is TGTGCCATCAGCCCTGGACAGGGAGGGCGGGTTACTGAAGCTTTCTTT.

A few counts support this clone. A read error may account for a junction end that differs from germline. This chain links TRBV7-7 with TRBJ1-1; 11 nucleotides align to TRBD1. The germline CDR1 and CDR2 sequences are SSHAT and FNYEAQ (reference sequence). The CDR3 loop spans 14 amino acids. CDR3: CASSPGQGATEAFF. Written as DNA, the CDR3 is TGTGCTAGCAGCCCAGGACAGGGGGCAACTGAAGCTTTCTTT. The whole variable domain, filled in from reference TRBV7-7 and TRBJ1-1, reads GAGVSQSPRYKVTKRGQDVTLRCDPISSHATLYWYQQALGQGPEFLTYFNYEAQPDKSGLPSDRFSAERPEGSISTLTIQRTEQRDSAMYRCASSPGQGATEAFFGQGTRLTVV.

The CDR3, as DNA: TGTGCCATCAGTGAGTATAATGAAGCTTTCTTT. This sequence encodes CAISEYNEAFF. The genes are TRBV10-3 and TRBJ1-1, with unresolved D. V was pared by 1 base and J by 7 bases, with 4 bases between. The CDR3 consists of 11 residues. Looked up from germline, CDR1 is ENHRY and CDR2 is SYGVKD.

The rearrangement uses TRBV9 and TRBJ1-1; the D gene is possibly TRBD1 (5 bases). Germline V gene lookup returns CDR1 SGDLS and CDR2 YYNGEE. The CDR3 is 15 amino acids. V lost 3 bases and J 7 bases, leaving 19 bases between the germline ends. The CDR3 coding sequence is TGTGCCAGCAGCGCGAGCTATGGAGGGGTTAATGAAGCTTTCTTT. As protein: CASSASYGGVNEAFF.

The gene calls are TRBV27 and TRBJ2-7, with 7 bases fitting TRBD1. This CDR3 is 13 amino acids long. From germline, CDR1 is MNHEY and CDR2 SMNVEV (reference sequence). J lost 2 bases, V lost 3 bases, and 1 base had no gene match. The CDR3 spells CASSFGTAYEQYF. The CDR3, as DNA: TGTGCCAGCAGTTTCGGGACAGCCTACGAGCAGTACTTC.

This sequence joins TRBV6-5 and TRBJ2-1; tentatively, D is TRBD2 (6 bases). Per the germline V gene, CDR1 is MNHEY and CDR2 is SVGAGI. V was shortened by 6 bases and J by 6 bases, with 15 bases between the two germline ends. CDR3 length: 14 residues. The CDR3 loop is CASSYVRGGNEQFF. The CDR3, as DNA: TGTGCCAGCAGCTACGTACGGGGAGGCAATGAGCAGTTCTTC.

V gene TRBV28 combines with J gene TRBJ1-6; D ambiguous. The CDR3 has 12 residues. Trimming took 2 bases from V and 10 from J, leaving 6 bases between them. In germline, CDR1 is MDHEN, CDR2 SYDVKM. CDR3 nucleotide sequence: TGTGCCAGCAGTTTAGCAGGATCACCCCTCCACTTT. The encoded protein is CASSLAGSPLHF.

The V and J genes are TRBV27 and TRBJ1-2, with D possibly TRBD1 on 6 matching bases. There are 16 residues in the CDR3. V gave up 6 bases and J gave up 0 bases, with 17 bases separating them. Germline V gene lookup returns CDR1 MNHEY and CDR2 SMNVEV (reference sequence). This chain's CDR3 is CASSLGGGRTNYGYTF. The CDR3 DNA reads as TGTGCCAGCAGCCTAGGAGGGGGACGGACTAACTATGGCTACACCTTC.

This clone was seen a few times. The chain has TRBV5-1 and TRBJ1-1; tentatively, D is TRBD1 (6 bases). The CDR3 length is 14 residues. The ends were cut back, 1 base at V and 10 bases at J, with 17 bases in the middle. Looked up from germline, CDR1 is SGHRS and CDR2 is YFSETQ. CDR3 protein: CASSLTDRGAGAFF. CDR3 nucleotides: TGCGCCAGCAGCTTGACCGACCGGGGGGCAGGAGCTTTCTTT.

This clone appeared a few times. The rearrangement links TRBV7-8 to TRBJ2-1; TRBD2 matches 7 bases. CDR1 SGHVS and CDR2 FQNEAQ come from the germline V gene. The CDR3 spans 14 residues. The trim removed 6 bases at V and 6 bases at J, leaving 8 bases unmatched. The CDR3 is CASSRREGTNEQFF. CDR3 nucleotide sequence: TGTGCCAGCAGTCGGAGGGAGGGAACCAATGAGCAGTTCTTC. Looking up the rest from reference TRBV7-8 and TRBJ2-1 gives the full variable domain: GAGVSQSPRYKVAKRGQDVALRCDPISGHVSLFWYQQALGQGPEFLTYFQNEAQLDKSGLPSDRFFAERPEGSVSTLKIQRTQQEDSAVYLCASSRREGTNEQFFGPGTRLTVL.

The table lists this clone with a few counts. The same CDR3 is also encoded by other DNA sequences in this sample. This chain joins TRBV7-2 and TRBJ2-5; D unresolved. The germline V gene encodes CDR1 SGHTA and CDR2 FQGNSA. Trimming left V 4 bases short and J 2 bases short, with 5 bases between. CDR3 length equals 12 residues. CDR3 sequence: CASSWGQETQYF. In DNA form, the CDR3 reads TGTGCCAGCAGCTGGGGACAAGAGACCCAGTACTTC. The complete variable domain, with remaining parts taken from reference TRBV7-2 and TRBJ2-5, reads GAGVSQSPSNKVTEKGKDVELRCDPISGHTALYWYRQSLGQGLEFLIYFQGNSAPDKSGLPSDRFSAERTGGSVSTLTIQRTQQEDSAVYLCASSWGQETQYFGPGTRLLVL.

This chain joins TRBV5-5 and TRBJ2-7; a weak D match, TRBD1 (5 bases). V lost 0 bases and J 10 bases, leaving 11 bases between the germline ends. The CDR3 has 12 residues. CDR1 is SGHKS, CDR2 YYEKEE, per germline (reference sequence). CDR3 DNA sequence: TGTGCCAGCAGCTTGGAGGGGCCTCGACAGTACTTC. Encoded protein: CASSLEGPRQYF.

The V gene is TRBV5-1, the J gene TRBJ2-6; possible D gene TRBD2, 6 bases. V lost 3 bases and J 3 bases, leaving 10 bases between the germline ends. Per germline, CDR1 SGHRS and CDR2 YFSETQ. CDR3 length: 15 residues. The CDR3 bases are TGCGCCAGCAGCTCGGAGGGTGGTGGGGCCAACGTCCTGACTTTC. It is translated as CASSSEGGGANVLTF.

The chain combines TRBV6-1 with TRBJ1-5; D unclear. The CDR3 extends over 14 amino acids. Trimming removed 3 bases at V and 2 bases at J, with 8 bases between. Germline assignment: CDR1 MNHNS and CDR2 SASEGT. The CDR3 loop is CASSDNGGNQPQHF. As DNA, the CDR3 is TGTGCCAGCAGTGACAATGGGGGCAATCAGCCCCAGCATTTT.

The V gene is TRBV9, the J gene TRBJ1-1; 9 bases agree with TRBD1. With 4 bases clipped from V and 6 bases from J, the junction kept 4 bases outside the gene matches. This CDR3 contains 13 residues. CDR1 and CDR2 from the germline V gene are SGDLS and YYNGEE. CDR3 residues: CASSYTGGSEAFF. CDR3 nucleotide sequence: TGTGCCAGCAGCTATACAGGGGGCTCTGAAGCTTTCTTT.

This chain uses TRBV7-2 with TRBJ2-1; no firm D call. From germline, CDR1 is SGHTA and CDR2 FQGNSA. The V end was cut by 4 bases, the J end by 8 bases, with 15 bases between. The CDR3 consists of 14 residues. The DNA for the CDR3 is TGTGCCAGCAGCTCGCCCCTATCCGGCGATGAGCAGTTCTTC. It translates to CASSSPLSGDEQFF.

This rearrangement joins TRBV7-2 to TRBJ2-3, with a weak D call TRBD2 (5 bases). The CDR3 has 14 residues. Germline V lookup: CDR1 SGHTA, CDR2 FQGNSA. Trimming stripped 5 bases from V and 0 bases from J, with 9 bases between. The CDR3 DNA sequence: TGTGCCAGCAGCCCGGGATTGAGCACAGATACGCAGTATTTT. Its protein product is CASSPGLSTDTQYF. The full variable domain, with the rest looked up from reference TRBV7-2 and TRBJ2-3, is GAGVSQSPSNKVTEKGKDVELRCDPISGHTALYWYRQSLGQGLEFLIYFQGNSAPDKSGLPSDRFSAERTGGSVSTLTIQRTQQEDSAVYLCASSPGLSTDTQYFGPGTRLTVL.

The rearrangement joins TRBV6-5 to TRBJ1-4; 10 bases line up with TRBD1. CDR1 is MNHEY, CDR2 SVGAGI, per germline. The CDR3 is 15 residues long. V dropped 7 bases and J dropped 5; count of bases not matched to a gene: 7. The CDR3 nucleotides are TGTGCCAGCATTACACCGGGACAGGGGAATGAAAAACTGTTTTTT. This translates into CASITPGQGNEKLFF.

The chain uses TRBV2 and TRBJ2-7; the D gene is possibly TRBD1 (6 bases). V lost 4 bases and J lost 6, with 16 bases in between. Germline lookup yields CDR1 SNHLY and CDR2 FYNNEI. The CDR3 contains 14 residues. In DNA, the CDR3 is TGTGCCAGCAGTGCGGGGCAGGGGATCATCGAGCAGTACTTC. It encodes CASSAGQGIIEQYF.

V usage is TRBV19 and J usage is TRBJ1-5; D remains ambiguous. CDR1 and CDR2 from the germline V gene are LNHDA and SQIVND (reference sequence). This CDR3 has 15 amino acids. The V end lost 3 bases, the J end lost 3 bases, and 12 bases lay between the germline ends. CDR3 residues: CASSIDYDTNQPQHF. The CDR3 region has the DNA TGTGCCAGTAGTATTGACTATGACACCAATCAGCCCCAGCATTTT.

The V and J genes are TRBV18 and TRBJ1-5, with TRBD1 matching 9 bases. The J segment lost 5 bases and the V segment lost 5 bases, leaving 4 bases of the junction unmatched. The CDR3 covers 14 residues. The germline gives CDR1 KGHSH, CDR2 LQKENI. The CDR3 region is CASSSRDRDQPQHF. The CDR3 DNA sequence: TGTGCCAGCTCATCCCGGGACAGGGATCAGCCCCAGCATTTT.

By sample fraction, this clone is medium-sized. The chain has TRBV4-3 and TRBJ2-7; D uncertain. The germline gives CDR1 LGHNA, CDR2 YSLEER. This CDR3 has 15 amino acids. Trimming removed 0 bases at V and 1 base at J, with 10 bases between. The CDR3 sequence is CASSQDFGGSYEQYF. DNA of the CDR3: TGCGCCAGCAGCCAAGATTTCGGCGGATCCTACGAGCAGTACTTC.

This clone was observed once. The CDR3 bases are TGTGCCAGCAGTTTAGACAGGGTGACCTACGAGCAGTACTTC. Encoded protein: CASSLDRVTYEQYF. V gene TRBV6-5 combines with J gene TRBJ2-7; TRBD1 matches at 7 bases. The V segment lost 4 bases and the J segment 2 bases; nucleotides outside the gene matches: 5. Per the germline V gene, CDR1 is MNHEY and CDR2 is SVGAGI. The CDR3 is made up of 14 amino acids.

Written as DNA, the CDR3 is TGCGCCAGCAGCTTGGCGCGACAGCCTCTCGATGAGCAGTTCTTC. Its translation is CASSLARQPLDEQFF. The V gene is TRBV5-1, the J gene TRBJ2-1, with D perhaps TRBD1 (5 bases). The CDR3 has 15 residues. Per germline, CDR1 SGHRS and CDR2 YFSETQ. Trimming shortened V by 0 bases and J by 8 bases, and 15 bases separated the two germline ends.

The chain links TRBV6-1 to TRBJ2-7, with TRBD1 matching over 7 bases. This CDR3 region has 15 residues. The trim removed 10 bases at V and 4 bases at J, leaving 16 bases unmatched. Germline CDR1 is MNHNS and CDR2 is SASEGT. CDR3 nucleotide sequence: TGTGCCACCAGAGGGTTAGGAGACAGGGAGTACGAGCAGTACTTC. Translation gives CATRGLGDREYEQYF.